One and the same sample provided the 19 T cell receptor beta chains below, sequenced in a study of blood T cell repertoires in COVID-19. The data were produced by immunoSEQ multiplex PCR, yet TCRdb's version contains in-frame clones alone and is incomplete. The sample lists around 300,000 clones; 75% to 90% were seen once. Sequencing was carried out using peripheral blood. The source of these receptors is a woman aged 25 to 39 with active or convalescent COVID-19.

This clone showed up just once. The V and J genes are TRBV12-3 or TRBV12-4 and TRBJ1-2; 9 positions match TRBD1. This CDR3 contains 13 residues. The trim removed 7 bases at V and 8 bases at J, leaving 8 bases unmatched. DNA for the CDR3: TGTGCCAGCACTCGGACAGGGGCGCGAGGCTACACCTTC. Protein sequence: CASTRTGARGYTF.

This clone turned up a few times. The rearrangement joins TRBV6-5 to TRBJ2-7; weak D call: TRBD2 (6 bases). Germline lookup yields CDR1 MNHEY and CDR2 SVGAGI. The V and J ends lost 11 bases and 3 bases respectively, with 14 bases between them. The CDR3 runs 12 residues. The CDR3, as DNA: TGTGCCGGCCGCGGGGCTTACTACGAGCAGTACTTC. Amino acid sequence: CAGRGAYYEQYF.

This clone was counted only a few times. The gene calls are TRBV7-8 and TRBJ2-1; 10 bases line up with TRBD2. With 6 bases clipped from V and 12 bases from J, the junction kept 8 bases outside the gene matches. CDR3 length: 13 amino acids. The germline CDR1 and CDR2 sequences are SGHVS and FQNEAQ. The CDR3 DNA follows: TGTGCCAGCAGTCGCACTAGCGGGGCGGGGCAGTTCTTC. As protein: CASSRTSGAGQFF.

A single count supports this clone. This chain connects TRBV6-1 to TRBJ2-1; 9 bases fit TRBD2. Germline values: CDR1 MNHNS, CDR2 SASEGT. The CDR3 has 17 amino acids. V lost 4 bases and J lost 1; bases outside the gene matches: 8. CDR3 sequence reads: CASSVGAGGPSYNEQFF. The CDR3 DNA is TGTGCCAGCAGTGTAGGTGCGGGGGGGCCGTCCTACAATGAGCAGTTCTTC.

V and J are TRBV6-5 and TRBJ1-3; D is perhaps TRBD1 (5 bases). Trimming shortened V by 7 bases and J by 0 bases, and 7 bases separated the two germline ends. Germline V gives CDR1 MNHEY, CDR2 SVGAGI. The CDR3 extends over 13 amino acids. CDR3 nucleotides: TGTGCCAGCAACAGGTACTCTGGAAACACCATATATTTT. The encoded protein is CASNRYSGNTIYF.

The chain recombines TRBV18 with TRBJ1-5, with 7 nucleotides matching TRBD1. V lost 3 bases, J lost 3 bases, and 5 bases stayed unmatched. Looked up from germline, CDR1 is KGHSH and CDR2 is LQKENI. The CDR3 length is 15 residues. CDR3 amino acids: CASSPGQGDNQPQHF. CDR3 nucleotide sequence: TGTGCCAGCTCACCGGGCCAGGGGGACAATCAGCCCCAGCATTTT.

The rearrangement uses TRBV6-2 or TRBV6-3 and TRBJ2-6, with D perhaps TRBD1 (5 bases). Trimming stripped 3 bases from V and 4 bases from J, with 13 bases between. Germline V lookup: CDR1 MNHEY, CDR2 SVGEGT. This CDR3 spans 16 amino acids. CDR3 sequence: CASSYTAGFGANVLTF. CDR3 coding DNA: TGTGCCAGCAGTTATACCGCAGGGTTCGGGGCCAACGTCCTGACTTTC.

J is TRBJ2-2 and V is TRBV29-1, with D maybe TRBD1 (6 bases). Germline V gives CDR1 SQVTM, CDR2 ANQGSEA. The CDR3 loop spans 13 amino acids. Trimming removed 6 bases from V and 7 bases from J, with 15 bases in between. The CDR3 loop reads CSVGWGQGGELFF. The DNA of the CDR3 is TGCAGCGTGGGCTGGGGGCAGGGCGGGGAGCTGTTTTTT.

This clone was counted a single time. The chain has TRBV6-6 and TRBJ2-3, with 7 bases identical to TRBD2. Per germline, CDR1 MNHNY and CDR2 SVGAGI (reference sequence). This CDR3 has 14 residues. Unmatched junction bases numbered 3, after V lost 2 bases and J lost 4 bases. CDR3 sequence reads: CASSYGGVPDTQYF. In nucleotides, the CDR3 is TGTGCCAGCAGTTACGGGGGGGTGCCAGATACGCAGTATTTT.

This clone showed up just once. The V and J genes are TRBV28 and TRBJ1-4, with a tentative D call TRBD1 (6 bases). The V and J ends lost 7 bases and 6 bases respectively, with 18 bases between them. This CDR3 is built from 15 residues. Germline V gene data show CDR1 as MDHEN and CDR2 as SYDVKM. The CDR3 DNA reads TGTGCCAGCACCGCTAAAACAGGGATAGATGAAAAACTGTTTTTT. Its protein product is CASTAKTGIDEKLFF.

The CDR3 DNA is TGTGCCAGCTCACCACCGCGGGGTTGGGAGACCCAGTACTTC. Encoded protein: CASSPPRGWETQYF. This chain uses TRBV18 with TRBJ2-5; D perhaps matches TRBD2 (6 bases). The CDR3 spans 14 residues. Trimming took 0 bases from V and 5 from J, leaving 10 bases between them. Germline CDR1 KGHSH, CDR2 LQKENI.

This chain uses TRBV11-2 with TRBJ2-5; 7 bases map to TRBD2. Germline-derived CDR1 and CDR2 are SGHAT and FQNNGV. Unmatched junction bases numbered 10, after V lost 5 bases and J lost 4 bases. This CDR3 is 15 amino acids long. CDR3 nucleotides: TGTGCCAGCAGCGACGGTGGGGGGGTTCGAGAGACCCAGTACTTC. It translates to CASSDGGGVRETQYF.

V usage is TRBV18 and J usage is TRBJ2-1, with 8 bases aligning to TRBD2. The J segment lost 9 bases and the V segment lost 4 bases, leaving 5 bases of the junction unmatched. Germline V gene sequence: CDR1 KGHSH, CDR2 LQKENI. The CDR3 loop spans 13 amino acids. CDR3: CASSQRGGGEQFF. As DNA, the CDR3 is TGTGCCAGCTCACAACGGGGGGGAGGTGAGCAGTTCTTC.

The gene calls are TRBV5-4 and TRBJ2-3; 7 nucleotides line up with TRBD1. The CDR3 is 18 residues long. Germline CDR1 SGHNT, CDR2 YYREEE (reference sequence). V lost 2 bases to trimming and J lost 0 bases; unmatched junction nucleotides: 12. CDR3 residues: CASSFKGALGFSTDTQYF. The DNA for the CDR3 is TGTGCCAGCAGCTTTAAGGGGGCCCTGGGGTTCAGCACAGATACGCAGTATTTT.

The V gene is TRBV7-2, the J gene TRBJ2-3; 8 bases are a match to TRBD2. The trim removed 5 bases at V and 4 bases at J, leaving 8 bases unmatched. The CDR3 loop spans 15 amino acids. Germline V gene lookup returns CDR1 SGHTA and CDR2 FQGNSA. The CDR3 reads CASSPGGERADTQYF. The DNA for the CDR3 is TGTGCCAGCAGCCCCGGGGGGGAGAGGGCAGATACGCAGTATTTT.

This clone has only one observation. The CDR3: CASSYSGFMNTEAFF. CDR3 coding DNA: TGTGCCAGCAGTTACTCCGGGTTCATGAACACTGAAGCTTTCTTT. The chain uses TRBV6-5 and TRBJ1-1; no clear D gene. Per germline, CDR1 MNHEY and CDR2 SVGAGI. V was trimmed by 0 bases and J by 0 bases, leaving 8 bases between them. The CDR3 spans 15 residues.

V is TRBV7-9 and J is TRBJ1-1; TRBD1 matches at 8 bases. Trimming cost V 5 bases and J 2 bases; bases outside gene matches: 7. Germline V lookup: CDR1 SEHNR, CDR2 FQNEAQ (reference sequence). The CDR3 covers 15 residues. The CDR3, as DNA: TGTGCCAGCAGCCCGGACAGGGAGGTCAACACTGAAGCTTTCTTT. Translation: CASSPDREVNTEAFF.

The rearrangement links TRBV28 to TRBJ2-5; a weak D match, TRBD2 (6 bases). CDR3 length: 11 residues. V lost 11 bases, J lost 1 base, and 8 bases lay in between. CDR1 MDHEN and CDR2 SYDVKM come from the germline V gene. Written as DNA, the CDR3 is TGTGCCGGGGGGTTCCAAGAGACCCAGTACTTC. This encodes CAGGFQETQYF.

CDR3 nucleotides: TGCAGTGCTAGTTCCCGGACAGGGTGGGAGACCCAGTACTTC. Translation gives CSASSRTGWETQYF. The J gene is TRBJ2-5, the V gene TRBV20-1; TRBD1 matches at 8 bases. Trimming at V came to 3 bases and at J to 5 bases, leaving 8 bases not matched to a gene. Germline V gene data show CDR1 as DFQATT and CDR2 as SNEGSKA (reference sequence). This CDR3 spans 14 amino acids.